These T cell receptor beta chains were read from a single sample in a study of blood T cell repertoires in COVID-19. TCRdb's copy holds only in-frame clones and misses some; the assay was immunoSEQ multiplex PCR. Of tens of thousands of clones in the sample, over 80% are singletons; the top ten hold over 13%. Material for sequencing was peripheral blood. The origin of the receptors is a human donor in a cohort sampled during active COVID-19. The CDR3 runs from the conserved cysteine through the conserved F or W. A D gene is named only where the DNA matches it firmly. Some rows have no size entry. The others give once, few or many, or a class for an expanded clone.

.,TRBJ2-1,TRBD2,TRBV5-1,TGCGCCAGCAGCTTGGGACCTAGCGGACTTTACAATGAGCAGTTCTTC,CASSLGPSGLYNEQFF
.,TRBJ2-7,TRBD2,TRBV4-2,TGTGCCAGCAGCCAAGAATCTAGCGGGGGGGAGGAGCAGTACTTC,CASSQESSGGEEQYF
.,TRBJ1-1,.,TRBV6-2/TRBV6-3,TGTGCCAGCAGTTGGTGGGCCGATGAAGCTTTCTTT,CASSWWADEAFF
.,TRBJ2-1,.,TRBV29-1,TGCAGCGTTGCCTCCCATAGAGTATACTTCGTCGATGAGCAGTTCTTC,CSVASHRVYFVDEQFF
.,TRBJ2-7,TRBD1,TRBV4-2,TGTGCCAGCAGCCAAGCGTCCTACAGGGGAGAGATAACCGGGACCTCCTACGAGCAGTACTTC,CASSQASYRGEITGTSYEQYF
.,TRBJ2-2,TRBD2,TRBV4-2,TGTGCCAGCAGCCAATCGGCTAGCGGGGTCATCGGGGAGCTGTTTTTT,CASSQSASGVIGELFF
.,TRBJ2-4,TRBD1,TRBV6-5,TGTGCCAGCAGTTCACAGGGGACGGTAGCCAAAAACATTCAGTACTTC,CASSSQGTVAKNIQYF
.,TRBJ1-1,.,TRBV4-3,TGCGCCAGCAGCCACACAAGGAACACTGAAGCTTTCTTT,CASSHTRNTEAFF
.,TRBJ2-1,TRBD2,TRBV27,TGTGCCAGCAAACTAATGGGATACGGGGGGGCAAGTGAGCAGTTCTTC,CASKLMGYGGASEQFF
few,TRBJ2-7,TRBD1,TRBV3-1/TRBV3-2,TGTGCCAGCAGCAAGGGACAGCCTTACGAGCAGTACTTC,CASSKGQPYEQYF
.,TRBJ2-3,TRBD1,TRBV7-2,TGTGCCAGCAGCTTAGGCGCCAGGGGGATCGATACGCAGTATTTT,CASSLGARGIDTQYF
once,TRBJ2-3,.,TRBV6-1,TGTGCCAGCAGTGAAGCTTGGGGCCGCACAGATACGCAGTATTTT,CASSEAWGRTDTQYF
few,TRBJ2-7,.,TRBV6-5,TGTGCCAGCAAGAGGACAGTCAACTACGAGCAGTACTTC,CASKRTVNYEQYF
.,TRBJ2-3,.,TRBV10-3,TGTGCCATCAGTGACCACAGGAAAAGCACAGATACGCAGTATTTT,CAISDHRKSTDTQYF
.,TRBJ2-7,.,TRBV19,TGTGCCAGTAGTCAGGGAGACAGGGAGGTTACCTACGAGCAGTACTTC,CASSQGDREVTYEQYF
.,TRBJ2-3,TRBD2,TRBV5-1,TGCGCCAGCAGCTTGCTTTTCGGTTTAGCGGGGGAGACACCTGGCACAGATACGCAGTATTTT,CASSLLFGLAGETPGTDTQYF
once,TRBJ1-1,.,TRBV5-1,TGCGCCAGCAGCTTGGGACTACTGAACACTGAAGCTTTCTTT,CASSLGLLNTEAFF
.,TRBJ2-7,.,TRBV4-3,TGCGCCAGCAGCCAAGTCGTCGGCCTCTTCGGGTCCTACGAGCAGTACTTC,CASSQVVGLFGSYEQYF
.,TRBJ1-2,TRBD1,TRBV7-2,TGTGCCAGCAGCTTAGTGACAGGGGAAGGCTACACCTTC,CASSLVTGEGYTF
.,TRBJ2-5,.,TRBV19,TGTGCCAGTAGTACAGGACAGCGGGAGACCCAGTACTTC,CASSTGQRETQYF
.,TRBJ2-5,.,TRBV18,TGTGCCAGCTCACCGGACAGTTCAGAGACCCAGTACTTC,CASSPDSSETQYF
.,TRBJ1-2,.,TRBV7-9,TGTGCCAGCAGCTTCCGGGGTTGGGCGTTC,CASSFRGWAF
few,TRBJ2-6,.,TRBV4-3,TGCGCCAGCAGCCAAGAGGTACCGCGGGTATGGGGGGCCAACGTCCTGACTTTC,CASSQEVPRVWGANVLTF
.,TRBJ1-1,.,TRBV6-5,TGTGCCAGCAGGGCGGGGGACCGGAACACTGAAGCTTTCTTT,CASRAGDRNTEAFF
.,TRBJ2-7,.,TRBV6-5,TGTGCCAGCTCAGGGTTAGGAGCCGAGCAGTACTTC,CASSGLGAEQYF
.,TRBJ2-7,TRBD1,TRBV14,TGTGCCAGCAGCCAAGATCTTTTAGGGACAGGATCCTACGAGCAGTACTTC,CASSQDLLGTGSYEQYF
.,TRBJ2-7,.,TRBV7-9,TGTGCCAGCACCCCCCTGACAGGGACTTCCTACGAGCAGTACTTC,CASTPLTGTSYEQYF
.,TRBJ2-7,TRBD2,TRBV28,TGTGCCAGCAGGCCGGGAGGAGGGAATGGATACGAGCAGTACTTC,CASRPGGGNGYEQYF
.,TRBJ2-1,TRBD2,TRBV7-3,TGTGCCAGCAGCTCGGGACTAGCGGGCGAGCAGTTCTTC,CASSSGLAGEQFF
.,TRBJ2-3,TRBD2,TRBV2,TGTGCCAGCAAAGACGGGACTACCCCAGATACGCAGTATTTT,CASKDGTTPDTQYF
.,TRBJ2-3,TRBD1,TRBV24-1,TGTGCCACCAGTGATGGGGACAGGGGGAGAAGAACGCAGTATTTT,CATSDGDRGRRTQYF
.,TRBJ1-1,.,TRBV30,TGTGCCTGGAGTGGCATAGACACTGAAGCTTTCTTT,CAWSGIDTEAFF
.,TRBJ2-7,TRBD1,TRBV28,TGTGCCAGCAGTAAGTTCACAGGGGGCGAGCAGTACTTC,CASSKFTGGEQYF
.,TRBJ2-1,.,TRBV20-1,TGCAGTGCTAGTGCCGTTGGAGCGAATACCTACAATGAGCAGTTCTTC,CSASAVGANTYNEQFF
.,TRBJ2-7,.,TRBV4-3,TGCGCCAGCAGCCAGGAACCTTGGGGCCACGAGCAGTACTTC,CASSQEPWGHEQYF
.,TRBJ2-2,TRBD2,TRBV5-1,TGCGCCAGCAGGTTTGGACTAGCGGGTGCCGGGGAGCTGTTTTTT,CASRFGLAGAGELFF
few,TRBJ1-1,.,TRBV7-9,TGTGCCAGCAGCAAGACGGGTACTGAAGCTTTCTTT,CASSKTGTEAFF
.,TRBJ2-5,.,TRBV28,TGTGCCAGCAGCCCCTCTTTCAGGGACCAAGAGACCCAGTACTTC,CASSPSFRDQETQYF
.,TRBJ1-1,TRBD1,TRBV9,TGTGCCAGCAGCCTGGGGGACAGGGCCACTGAAGCTTTCTTT,CASSLGDRATEAFF
.,TRBJ1-4,TRBD1,TRBV7-9,TGTGCCAGCAGCTCTAAGGGGGCAGTTAATGAAAAACTGTTTTTT,CASSSKGAVNEKLFF
once,TRBJ2-3,TRBD2,TRBV5-1,TGCGCCAGCAGCTTGTCTTTAGCGGGGGTCACAGATACGCAGTATTTT,CASSLSLAGVTDTQYF
.,TRBJ1-6,.,TRBV12-3/TRBV12-4,TGTGCCAGCAGTTTGCGAAACTCACCCCTCCACTTT,CASSLRNSPLHF
few,TRBJ1-3,TRBD1,TRBV4-2,TGTGCCAGCAGCCCAAAGCATCGGGACAGGGGGCTCTCTGGAAACACCATATATTTT,CASSPKHRDRGLSGNTIYF
.,TRBJ2-3,TRBD2,TRBV24-1,TGTGCCACCTCCCTGGGGGGGTATACGCAGTATTTT,CATSLGGYTQYF
.,TRBJ1-1,.,TRBV7-2,TGTGCCAGCAGCTTAGACCCTCAAGCAATGAACACTGAAGCTTTCTTT,CASSLDPQAMNTEAFF
once,TRBJ1-6,.,TRBV6-5,TGTGCCAGCAGTCCAGGGGTAACCTATAATTCACCCCTCCACTTT,CASSPGVTYNSPLHF
.,TRBJ1-4,.,TRBV2,TGTGCCAGCAGGATCGACCAGGGGAAACTGTTTTTT,CASRIDQGKLFF
.,TRBJ2-3,.,TRBV11-2,TGTGCCAGCAGCCTCGGTTGGGACAACGGTCGGGGTACGCAGTATTTT,CASSLGWDNGRGTQYF
.,TRBJ2-1,TRBD1,TRBV5-6,TGTGCCAGCAGAGAAACTGCAGGGGGCAGTAGTTACAATGAGCAGTTCTTC,CASRETAGGSSYNEQFF